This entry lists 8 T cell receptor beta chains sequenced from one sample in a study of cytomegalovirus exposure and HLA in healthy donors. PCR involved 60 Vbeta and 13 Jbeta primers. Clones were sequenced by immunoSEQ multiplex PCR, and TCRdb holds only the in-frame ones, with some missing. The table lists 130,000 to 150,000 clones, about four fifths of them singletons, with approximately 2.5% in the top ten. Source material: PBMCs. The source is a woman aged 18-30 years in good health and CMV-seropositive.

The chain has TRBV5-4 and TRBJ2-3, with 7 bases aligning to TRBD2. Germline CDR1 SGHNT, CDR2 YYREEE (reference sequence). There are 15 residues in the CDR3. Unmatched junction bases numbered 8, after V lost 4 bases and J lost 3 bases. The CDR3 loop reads CASSPPGEGTDTQYF. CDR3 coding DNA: TGTGCCAGCAGCCCGCCGGGGGAGGGGACAGATACGCAGTATTTT.

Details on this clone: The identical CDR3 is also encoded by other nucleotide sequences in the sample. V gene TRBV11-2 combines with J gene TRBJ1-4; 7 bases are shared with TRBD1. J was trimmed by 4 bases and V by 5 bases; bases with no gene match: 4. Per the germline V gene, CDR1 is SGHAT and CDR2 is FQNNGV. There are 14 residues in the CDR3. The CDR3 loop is CASSRGQLNEKLFF. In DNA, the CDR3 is TGTGCCAGCAGCCGGGGACAGCTTAATGAAAAACTGTTTTTT.

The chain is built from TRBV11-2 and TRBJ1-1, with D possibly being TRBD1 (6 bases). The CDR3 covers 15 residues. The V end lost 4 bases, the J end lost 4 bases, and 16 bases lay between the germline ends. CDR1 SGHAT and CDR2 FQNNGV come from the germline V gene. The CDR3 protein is CASSSPLGGVTEAFF. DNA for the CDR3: TGTGCCAGCAGCTCACCCCTAGGGGGGGTCACTGAAGCTTTCTTT.

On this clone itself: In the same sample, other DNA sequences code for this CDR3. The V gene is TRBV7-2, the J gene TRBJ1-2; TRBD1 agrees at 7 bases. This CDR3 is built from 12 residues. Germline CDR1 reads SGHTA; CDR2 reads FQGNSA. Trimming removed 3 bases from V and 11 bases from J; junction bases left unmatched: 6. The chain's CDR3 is CASSLTGIGYTF. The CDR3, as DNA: TGTGCCAGCAGCTTGACAGGGATTGGTTACACCTTC.

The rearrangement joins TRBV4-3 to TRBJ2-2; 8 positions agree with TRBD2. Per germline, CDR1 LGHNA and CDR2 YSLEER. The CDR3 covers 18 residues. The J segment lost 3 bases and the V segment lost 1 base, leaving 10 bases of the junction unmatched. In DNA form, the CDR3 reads TGCGCCAGCAGCCAAGCGGGTGGGGTAGCGGGGTACACCGGGGAGCTGTTTTTT. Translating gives CASSQAGGVAGYTGELFF.

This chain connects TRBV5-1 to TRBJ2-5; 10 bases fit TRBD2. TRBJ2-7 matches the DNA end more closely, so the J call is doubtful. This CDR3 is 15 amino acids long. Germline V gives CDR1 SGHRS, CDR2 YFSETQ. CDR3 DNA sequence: TGCGCCAGCAGCTTGGATCCAGCGGGGGGGTACGAGCAGTACTTC. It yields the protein CASSLDPAGGYEQYF.

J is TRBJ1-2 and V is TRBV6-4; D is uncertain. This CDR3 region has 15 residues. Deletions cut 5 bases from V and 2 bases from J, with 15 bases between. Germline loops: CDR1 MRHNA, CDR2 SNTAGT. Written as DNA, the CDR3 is TGTGCCAGCAGTTTAGGTCCTTCCGGGAACTATGGCTACACCTTC. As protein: CASSLGPSGNYGYTF.

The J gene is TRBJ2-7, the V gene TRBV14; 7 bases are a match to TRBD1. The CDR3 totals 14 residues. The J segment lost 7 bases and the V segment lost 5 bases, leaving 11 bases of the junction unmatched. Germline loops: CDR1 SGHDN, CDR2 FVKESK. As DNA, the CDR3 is TGTGCCAGCAGCTCGACAGGGATGGGGTTGGAGCAGTACTTC. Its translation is CASSSTGMGLEQYF. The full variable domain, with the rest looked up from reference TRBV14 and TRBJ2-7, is EAGVTQFPSHSVIEKGQTVTLRCDPISGHDNLYWYRRVMGKEIKFLLHFVKESKQDESGMPNNRFLAERTGGTYSTLKVQPAELEDSGVYFCASSSTGMGLEQYFGPGTRLTVT.